A single sample is the source of the 9 T cell receptor beta chains below, sequenced in a study of blood T cell repertoires in COVID-19. The table came from immunoSEQ multiplex PCR; TCRdb's copy has only in-frame clones and leaves some out. This sample has 150,000 or so clones, with approximately 80% found just once. Source material: PBMCs or T cells enriched from blood (not recorded which). These receptors all come from a man between 70 and 80 years old who had been exposed to COVID-19.

V is TRBV5-1 and J is TRBJ2-1; 10 nucleotides agree with TRBD2. The CDR3 covers 16 residues. Germline values: CDR1 SGHRS, CDR2 YFSETQ. V trimming: 3 bases; J trimming: 2 bases; junction bases outside the gene matches: 5. CDR3 in amino acids: CASSSTSGATYNEQFF. The CDR3 DNA is TGCGCCAGCAGCTCAACTAGCGGGGCAACCTACAATGAGCAGTTCTTC.

The chain joins TRBV4-3 to TRBJ1-2; no definite D call. The CDR3 covers 14 residues. Trimming took off 0 bases at V and 3 bases at J, with 8 bases between the two ends. CDR1 and CDR2 (germline): LGHNA, YSLEER. DNA of the CDR3: TGCGCCAGCAGCCAAGAACGCGGTGACTATGGCTACACCTTC. Residues: CASSQERGDYGYTF.

The rearrangement joins TRBV4-2 to TRBJ1-4; the D is unclear. Deletions cut 0 bases from V and 8 bases from J, with 13 bases between. Per germline, CDR1 LGHNA and CDR2 YNFKEQ. This CDR3 spans 15 amino acids. The DNA for the CDR3 is TGTGCCAGCAGCCAAGAATCCCAAGGGAGAGAAAAACTGTTTTTT. Residues: CASSQESQGREKLFF.

The CDR3 coding sequence is TGTGCCAGCAGCTTAGTGGCCACCTACGAGCAGTACTTC. This encodes CASSLVATYEQYF. The chain has TRBV7-8 and TRBJ2-7; D gene uncertain. V shed 1 base and J shed 2 bases, with 6 bases lying between them. This CDR3 is built from 13 residues. Germline values: CDR1 SGHVS, CDR2 FQNEAQ.

This chain links TRBV30 with TRBJ2-5; TRBD2 matches at 14 bases. The J segment lost 6 bases and the V segment lost 4 bases, leaving 10 bases of the junction unmatched. This CDR3 comprises 16 residues. The germline CDR1 and CDR2 sequences are GTSNPN and SVGIG (reference sequence). The CDR3 protein is CAWNGTSGGPGKTQYF. CDR3 nucleotide sequence: TGTGCCTGGAACGGGACTAGCGGGGGCCCCGGGAAGACCCAGTACTTC. Complete variable domain (other parts from reference TRBV30 and TRBJ2-5): SQTIHQWPATLVQPVGSPLSLECTVEGTSNPNLYWYRQAAGRGLQLLFYSVGIGQISSEVPQNLSASRPQDRQFILSSKKLLLSDSGFYLCAWNGTSGGPGKTQYFGPGTRLLVL.

The chain has TRBV27 and TRBJ1-1; no reliable D call. The CDR3 totals 14 residues. The germline V gene has CDR1 MNHEY and CDR2 SMNVEV (reference sequence). The V and J ends lost 3 bases and 0 bases respectively, with 8 bases between them. In DNA form, the CDR3 reads TGTGCCAGCAGTTTCTCCGAGATGAACACTGAAGCTTTCTTT. Amino acid sequence: CASSFSEMNTEAFF.

In DNA form, the CDR3 reads TGTGCTAGTGGAGATCAGGGGGTAGAGCAGCCCCAGCATTTT. Residues: CASGDQGVEQPQHF. The gene calls are TRBV12-5 and TRBJ1-5; TRBD1 aligns across 7 bases. Trimming cost V 6 bases and J 7 bases; bases outside gene matches: 9. Germline V CDR1 and CDR2: LGHNT, FRNRAP. The CDR3 runs 14 residues.

The chain links TRBV7-2 to TRBJ2-7, with 10 bases identical to TRBD1. This CDR3 spans 14 amino acids. Unmatched junction bases numbered 5, after V lost 5 bases and J lost 4 bases. The germline V gene encodes CDR1 SGHTA and CDR2 FQGNSA. CDR3 in DNA: TGTGCCAGCAGCACCGACAGGGGGCGTTACGAGCAGTACTTC. Translated, it gives CASSTDRGRYEQYF.

The chain combines TRBV7-3 with TRBJ2-1, with 7 bases aligning to TRBD1. The ends lost 2 bases at V and 7 bases at J; junction bases unmatched: 14. The V gene's germline CDR1 is SGHTA and CDR2 FQGTGA. This CDR3 is built from 17 residues. Here the CDR3 DNA reads TGTGCCAGCAGCTTATTGACAGGGTGGCCTAGTAAGAATGAGCAGTTCTTC. Protein sequence: CASSLLTGWPSKNEQFF.